This TCR beta chain came from a study of blood T cell repertoires in COVID-19. Study in general: Material from acute and convalescent COVID-19 was sourced from the United States, Italy and Spain. PBMCs, B-cell-depleted T cells, or T cells provided the cDNA or gDNA that made up the material.

The germline V gene encodes CDR1 LGHDT and CDR2 YNNKEL (reference sequence). Losses at the gene ends were 5 bases for V and 6 bases for J; bases not matched to a gene: 6. This CDR3 comprises 14 residues. Original handling: Using reference gene primer amplification, nucleated cell counts were estimated. Produced via immunoSEQ multiplex PCR; TCRdb's table is partial and in-frame only. That table supplies the V and J calls and clone size; D and trimming were determined from the DNA. The table lists more than 200,000 clones, over 75% of them singletons. This sequence was found in a woman at least 80 years old with acute or convalescent COVID-19. This chain links TRBV3-1 (or the pseudogene TRBV3-2) with TRBJ1-5, with 8 positions matching TRBD1. Source material: peripheral blood. The CDR3, as DNA: TGTGCCAGCAGCGCTGGACAGGGTGGTCAGCCCCAGCATTTT. Its translation is CASSAGQGGQPQHF.